Given below is one T cell receptor beta chain in context. Its target is unknown. The sample belongs to a study of cytomegalovirus exposure and HLA in healthy donors. Whole-study findings and limits: In a later analysis, at a false discovery rate of 0.05, under 20,000 TCR beta sequences matched HLA alleles.

The PCR used 60 Vbeta and 13 Jbeta primers. Libraries were prepared by immunoSEQ multiplex PCR; TCRdb keeps only in-frame clonotypes and omits some of them. The sample has more than 110,000 clones; 75% to 85% are singletons. This receptor was obtained from a man aged 50 to 60 in good health and CMV-seronegative. Sample: PBMCs.

The CDR3, as DNA: TGTGCCTGGAATTCGGGACTAGCGGGGGGAGAGCAGTACTTC. It is translated as CAWNSGLAGGEQYF. The chain is built from TRBV30 and TRBJ2-7; 15 bases fit TRBD2. The CDR3 totals 14 residues. Germline trimming cut 4 bases from V and 7 bases from J; bases unmatched to any gene: 5. CDR1 and CDR2 (germline): GTSNPN, SVGIG (reference sequence).